This T cell receptor beta chain appears in the sequencing data of a study of post-analysis software for immune sequencing data. TCR beta cDNA libraries had unique molecular identifiers. TCRdb reanalysed the PCR reads using MiXCR and keeps one entry per CDR3 protein. The sample comprises about 400,000 distinct CDR3 sequences, roughly 36% of which are singletons, and roughly 13% rests with the top ten. Whole-study results and caveats: In patients, TRBV5-6, TRBV5-1 and TRBV20-1 belonged to five or six TRBV segments found more frequently than in controls.

About this clonotype: Its antigen is not known.

Germline V gives CDR1 SGHRS, CDR2 YFSETQ. The CDR3 runs 18 residues. Trimming shortened V by 4 bases and J by 1 base, and 24 bases separated the two germline ends. The chain has TRBV5-1 and TRBJ2-7; tentatively, D is TRBD1 or TRBD2 (6 bases each). The source is a girl aged 5-17 years with multiple sclerosis. Input material: blood. For the CDR3, the DNA is TGCGCCAGCAGCCCCCCGACAGGACATTTGGAGGGATCCTACGAGCAGTACTTC. This codes for CASSPPTGHLEGSYEQYF.